The TCR beta chain described here comes from a study of blood T cell repertoires in COVID-19. This CDR3 is built from 15 residues. Germline CDR1 reads SGHRS; CDR2 reads YFSETQ. V was clipped by 1 base and J by 8 bases, with 15 bases between them. The data were produced by immunoSEQ multiplex PCR, yet TCRdb's version contains in-frame clones alone and is incomplete. The table shows about 150,000 clones, with about four fifths occurring only once. V and J are TRBV5-1 and TRBJ1-4; possibly TRBD1 for D (6 bases). The specimen sequenced was peripheral blood. The TCR was taken from a human donor with acute or convalescent COVID-19. The donor label of this sample is uncertain. In DNA form, the CDR3 reads TGCGCCAGCAGCTTGAATCTACAGGGAAAGGAAAAACTGTTTTTT. It specifies CASSLNLQGKEKLFF.